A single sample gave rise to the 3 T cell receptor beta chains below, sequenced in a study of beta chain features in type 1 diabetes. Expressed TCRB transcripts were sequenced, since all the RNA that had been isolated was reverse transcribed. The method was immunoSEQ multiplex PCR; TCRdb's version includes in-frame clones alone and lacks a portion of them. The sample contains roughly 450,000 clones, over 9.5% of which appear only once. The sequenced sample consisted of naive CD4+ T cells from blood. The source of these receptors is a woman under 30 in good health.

CDR3 protein: CASSQQGGETQYF. CDR3 sequence (DNA): TGTGCCAGCAGTCAACAGGGTGGAGAGACCCAGTACTTC. The chain employs TRBV11-1 and TRBJ2-5, with D possibly TRBD1 on 6 matching bases. The length of the CDR3 is 13 residues. Germline values: CDR1 SGHAT, CDR2 FQDESV (reference sequence). V was pared by 6 bases and J by 4 bases, with 12 bases between.

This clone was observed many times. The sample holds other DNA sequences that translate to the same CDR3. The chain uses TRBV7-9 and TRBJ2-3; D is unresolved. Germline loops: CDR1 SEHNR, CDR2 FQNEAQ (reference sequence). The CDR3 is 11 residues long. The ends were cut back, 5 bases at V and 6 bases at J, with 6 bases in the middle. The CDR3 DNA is TGTGCCAGCAGCCGAGCCGATACGCAGTATTTT. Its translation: CASSRADTQYF.

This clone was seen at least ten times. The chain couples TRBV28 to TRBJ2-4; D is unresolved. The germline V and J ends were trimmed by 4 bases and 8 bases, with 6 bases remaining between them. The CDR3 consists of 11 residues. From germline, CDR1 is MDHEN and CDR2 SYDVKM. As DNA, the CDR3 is TGTGCCAGCAGTTACCTCGACATTCAGTACTTC. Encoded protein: CASSYLDIQYF.